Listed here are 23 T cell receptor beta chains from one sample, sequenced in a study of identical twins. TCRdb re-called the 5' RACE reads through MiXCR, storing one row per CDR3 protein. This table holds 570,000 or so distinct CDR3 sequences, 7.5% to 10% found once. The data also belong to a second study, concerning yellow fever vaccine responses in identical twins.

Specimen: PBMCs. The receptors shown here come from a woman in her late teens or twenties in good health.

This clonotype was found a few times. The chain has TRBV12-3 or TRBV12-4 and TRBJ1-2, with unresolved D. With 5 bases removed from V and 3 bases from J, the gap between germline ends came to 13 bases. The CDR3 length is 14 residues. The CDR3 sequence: CASSPQLGDYGYTF. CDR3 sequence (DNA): TGTGCCAGCAGTCCTCAGCTTGGGGACTATGGCTACACCTTC.

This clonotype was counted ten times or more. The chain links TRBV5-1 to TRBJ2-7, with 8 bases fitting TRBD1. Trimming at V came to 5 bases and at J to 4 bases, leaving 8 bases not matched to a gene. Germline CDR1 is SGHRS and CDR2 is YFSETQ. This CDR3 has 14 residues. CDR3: CASRLLQGAYEQYF. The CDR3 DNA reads TGCGCCAGCAGGCTACTCCAGGGGGCTTACGAGCAGTACTTC.

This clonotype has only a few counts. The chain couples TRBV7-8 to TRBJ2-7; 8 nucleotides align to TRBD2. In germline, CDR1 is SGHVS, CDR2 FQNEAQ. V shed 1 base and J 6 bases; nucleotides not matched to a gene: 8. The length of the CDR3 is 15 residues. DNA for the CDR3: TGTGCCAGCAGCTTAGATGGAGCGGGGGTGTTCGAGCAGTACTTC. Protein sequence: CASSLDGAGVFEQYF.

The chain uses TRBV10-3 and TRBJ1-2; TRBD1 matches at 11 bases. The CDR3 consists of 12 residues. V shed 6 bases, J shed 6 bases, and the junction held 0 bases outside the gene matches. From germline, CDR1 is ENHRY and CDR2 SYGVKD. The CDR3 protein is CAIRGQGDGYTF. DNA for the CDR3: TGTGCCATCAGGGGACAGGGGGATGGCTACACCTTC.

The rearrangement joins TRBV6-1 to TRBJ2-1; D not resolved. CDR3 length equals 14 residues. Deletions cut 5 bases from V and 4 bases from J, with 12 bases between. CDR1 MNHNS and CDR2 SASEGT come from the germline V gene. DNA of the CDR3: TGTGCCAGCAGTCCAAGGCACATGTACAATGAGCAGTTCTTC. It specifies CASSPRHMYNEQFF.

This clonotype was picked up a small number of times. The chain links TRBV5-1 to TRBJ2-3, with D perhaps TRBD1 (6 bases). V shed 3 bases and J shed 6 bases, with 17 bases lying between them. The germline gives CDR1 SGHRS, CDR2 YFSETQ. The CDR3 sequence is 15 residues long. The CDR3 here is CASSSVQGIVDTQYF. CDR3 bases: TGCGCCAGCAGCTCGGTTCAGGGGATAGTGGATACGCAGTATTTT.

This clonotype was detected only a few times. The CDR3 DNA reads as TGCGCCAGCAGCCACACCGACGGCTACTGGGGCTACACCTTC. Translation gives CASSHTDGYWGYTF. This chain links TRBV5-1 with TRBJ1-2; D is unclear. V shed 4 bases and J shed 8 bases, with 18 bases lying between them. Looked up from germline, CDR1 is SGHRS and CDR2 is YFSETQ. CDR3 size: 14 residues.

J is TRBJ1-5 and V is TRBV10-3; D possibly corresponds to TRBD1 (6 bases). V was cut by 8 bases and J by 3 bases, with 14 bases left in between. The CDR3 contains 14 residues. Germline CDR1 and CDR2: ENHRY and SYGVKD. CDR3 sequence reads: CAIGGGGPNQPQHF. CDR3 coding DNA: TGTGCCATCGGAGGGGGGGGCCCCAATCAGCCCCAGCATTTT.

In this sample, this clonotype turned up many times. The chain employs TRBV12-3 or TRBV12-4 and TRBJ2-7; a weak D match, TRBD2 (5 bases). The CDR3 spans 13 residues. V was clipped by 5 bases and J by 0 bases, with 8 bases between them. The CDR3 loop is CASSTGNSYEQYF. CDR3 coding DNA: TGTGCCAGCAGTACCGGGAACTCCTACGAGCAGTACTTC.

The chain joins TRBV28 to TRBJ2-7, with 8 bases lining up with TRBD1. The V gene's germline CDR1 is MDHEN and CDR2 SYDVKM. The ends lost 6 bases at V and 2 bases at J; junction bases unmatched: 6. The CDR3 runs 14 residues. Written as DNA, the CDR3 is TGTGCCAGCAGGGCACAGGGGGTGACCTACGAGCAGTACTTC. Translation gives CASRAQGVTYEQYF. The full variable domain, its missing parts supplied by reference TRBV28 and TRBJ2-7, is DVKVTQSSRYLVKRTGEKVFLECVQDMDHENMFWYRQDPGLGLRLIYFSYDVKMKEKGDIPEGYSVSREKKERFSLILESASTNQTSMYLCASRAQGVTYEQYFGPGTRLTVT.

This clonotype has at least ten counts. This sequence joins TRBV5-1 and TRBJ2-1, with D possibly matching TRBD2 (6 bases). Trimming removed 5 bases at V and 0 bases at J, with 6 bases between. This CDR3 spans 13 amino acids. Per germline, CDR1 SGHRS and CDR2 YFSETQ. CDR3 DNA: TGCGCCAGCAGGACTAGCTCCTACAATGAGCAGTTCTTC. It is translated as CASRTSSYNEQFF.

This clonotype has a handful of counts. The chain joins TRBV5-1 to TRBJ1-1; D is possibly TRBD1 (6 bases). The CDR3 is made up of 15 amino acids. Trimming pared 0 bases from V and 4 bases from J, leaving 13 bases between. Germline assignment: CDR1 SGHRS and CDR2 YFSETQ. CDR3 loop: CASSLETGVTTEAFF. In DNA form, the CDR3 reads TGCGCCAGCAGCTTGGAGACAGGCGTGACCACTGAAGCTTTCTTT.

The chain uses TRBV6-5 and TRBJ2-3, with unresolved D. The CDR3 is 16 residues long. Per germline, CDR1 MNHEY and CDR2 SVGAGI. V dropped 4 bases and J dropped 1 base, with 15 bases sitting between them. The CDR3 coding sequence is TGTGCCAGCAGTTCCCCGTCCCTCCGGGGCACAGATACGCAGTATTTT. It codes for CASSSPSLRGTDTQYF.

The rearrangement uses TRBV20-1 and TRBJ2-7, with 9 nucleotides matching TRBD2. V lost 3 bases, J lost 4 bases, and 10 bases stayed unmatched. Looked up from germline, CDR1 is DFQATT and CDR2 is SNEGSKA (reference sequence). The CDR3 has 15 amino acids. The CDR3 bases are TGCAGTGCTAGGGGACATCGGACTAGCGCGTACGAGCAGTACTTC. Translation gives CSARGHRTSAYEQYF.

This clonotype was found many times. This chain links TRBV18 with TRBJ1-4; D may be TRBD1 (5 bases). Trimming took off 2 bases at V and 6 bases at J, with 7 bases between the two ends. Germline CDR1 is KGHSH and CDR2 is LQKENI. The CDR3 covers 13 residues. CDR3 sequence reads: CASSPGGDEKLFF. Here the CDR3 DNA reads TGTGCCAGCTCACCAGGGGGAGATGAAAAACTGTTTTTT.

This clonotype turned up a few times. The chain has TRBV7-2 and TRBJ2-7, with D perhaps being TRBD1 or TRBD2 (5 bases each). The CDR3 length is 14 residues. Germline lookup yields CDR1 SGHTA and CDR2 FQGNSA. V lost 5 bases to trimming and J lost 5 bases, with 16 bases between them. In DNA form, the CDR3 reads TGTGCCAGCAGCCAACGGGGCTTCCCCGACGAGCAGTACTTC. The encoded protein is CASSQRGFPDEQYF.

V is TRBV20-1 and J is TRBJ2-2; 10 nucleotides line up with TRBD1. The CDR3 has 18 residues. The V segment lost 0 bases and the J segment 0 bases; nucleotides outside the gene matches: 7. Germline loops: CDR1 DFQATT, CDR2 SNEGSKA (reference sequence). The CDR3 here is CSARDYRTGGPNTGELFF. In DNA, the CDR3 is TGCAGTGCTAGAGATTATCGGACAGGGGGTCCGAACACCGGGGAGCTGTTTTTT.

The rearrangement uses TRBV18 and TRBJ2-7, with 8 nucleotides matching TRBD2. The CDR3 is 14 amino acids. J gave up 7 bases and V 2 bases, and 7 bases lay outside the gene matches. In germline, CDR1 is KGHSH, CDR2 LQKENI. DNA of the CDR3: TGTGCCAGCTCACCAATAGCGGGGTCTGAAGAGCAGTACTTC. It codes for CASSPIAGSEEQYF. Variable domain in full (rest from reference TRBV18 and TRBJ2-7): NAGVMQNPRHLVRRRGQEARLRCSPMKGHSHVYWYRQLPEEGLKFMVYLQKENIIDESGMPKERFSAEFPKEGPSILRIQQVVRGDSAAYFCASSPIAGSEEQYFGPGTRLTVT.

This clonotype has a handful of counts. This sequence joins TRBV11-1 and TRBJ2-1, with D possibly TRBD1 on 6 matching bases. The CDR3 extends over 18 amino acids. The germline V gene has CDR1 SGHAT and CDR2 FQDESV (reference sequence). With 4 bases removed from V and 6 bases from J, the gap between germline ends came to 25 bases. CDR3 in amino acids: CASSSTDRSGARFNEQFF. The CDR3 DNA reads TGTGCCAGCAGCTCCACCGACAGGAGCGGAGCTAGGTTCAATGAGCAGTTCTTC.

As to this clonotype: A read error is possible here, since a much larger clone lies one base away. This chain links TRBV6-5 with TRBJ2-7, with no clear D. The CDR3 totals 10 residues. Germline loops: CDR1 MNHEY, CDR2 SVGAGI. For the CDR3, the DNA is TGTGCCAGCGGTTACAGCGATCAGTACTTC. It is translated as CASGYSDQYF.

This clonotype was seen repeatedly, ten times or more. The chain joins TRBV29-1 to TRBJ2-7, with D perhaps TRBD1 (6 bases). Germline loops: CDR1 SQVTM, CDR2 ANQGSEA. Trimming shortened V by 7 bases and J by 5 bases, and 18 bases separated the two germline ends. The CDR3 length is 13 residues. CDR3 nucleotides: TGCAGCGCTGGCAGGCAGGGGATCCACGAGCAGTACTTC. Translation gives CSAGRQGIHEQYF.

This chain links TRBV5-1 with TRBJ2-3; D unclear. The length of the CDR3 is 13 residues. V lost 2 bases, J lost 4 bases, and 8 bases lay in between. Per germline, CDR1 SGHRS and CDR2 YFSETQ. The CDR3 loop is CASSFDVSDTQYF. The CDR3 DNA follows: TGCGCCAGCAGCTTCGACGTATCAGATACGCAGTATTTT.

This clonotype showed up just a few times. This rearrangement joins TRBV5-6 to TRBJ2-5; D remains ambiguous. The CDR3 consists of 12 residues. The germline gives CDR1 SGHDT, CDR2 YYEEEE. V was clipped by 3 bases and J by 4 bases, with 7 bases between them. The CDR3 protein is CASSYSPETQYF. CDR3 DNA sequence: TGTGCCAGCAGCTATTCTCCAGAGACCCAGTACTTC.